A single sample gave rise to the 21 T cell receptor beta chains below, sequenced in a study of naive and memory T cell subsets. An equimolar mix of two oligonucleotides served as the beta constant-region primer for TRBC1 and TRBC2. Four rounds of PCR amplified the ligated cDNA using nested alpha and beta constant-region primers plus SP2. TCRdb itself ran the UMI-ligation and nested PCR reads through MiXCR, one entry per CDR3 protein. The table records about 120,000 distinct CDR3 sequences, 35% to 45% of them present only once. The sequenced sample consisted of central memory CD4+ T cells from blood. The receptors derive from a human donor in good health.

This clonotype was counted only a few times. This rearrangement joins TRBV6-4 to TRBJ1-1; D is possibly TRBD1 (5 bases). Germline CDR1 and CDR2: MRHNA and SNTAGT. Trimming stripped 3 bases from V and 6 bases from J, with 14 bases between. The length of the CDR3 is 14 residues. The DNA of the CDR3 is TGTGCCAGCAGTGAAAGGGAGGGGTTAGCTGAAGCTTTCTTT. Translating gives CASSEREGLAEAFF.

This clonotype was found once. V usage is TRBV27 and J usage is TRBJ2-7; D is undetermined. V lost 8 bases and J lost 0, with 8 bases in between. CDR3 length equals 12 residues. Germline-derived CDR1 and CDR2 are MNHEY and SMNVEV (reference sequence). CDR3 protein: CASGRNSYEQYF. In DNA, the CDR3 is TGTGCCAGCGGTCGGAACTCCTACGAGCAGTACTTC.

The chain couples TRBV9 to TRBJ2-3, with 9 bases identical to TRBD1. The CDR3 extends over 14 amino acids. V was clipped by 7 bases and J by 3 bases; unmatched bases: 6. CDR1 is SGDLS and CDR2 is YYNGEE in the germline V gene. The CDR3 sequence: CASGGTGPTDTQYF. The CDR3 DNA follows: TGTGCCAGCGGGGGGACAGGGCCTACAGATACGCAGTATTTT.

The rearrangement uses TRBV27 and TRBJ2-5, with D possibly being TRBD1 (7 bases). This CDR3 is 16 amino acids long. V was trimmed by 8 bases and J by 2 bases, leaving 21 bases between them. CDR1 and CDR2 (germline): MNHEY, SMNVEV (reference sequence). The CDR3 DNA reads TGTGCCAGCTCCCAGGGGGGAGGCTGGGATCAAGAGACCCAGTACTTC. This translates into CASSQGGGWDQETQYF.

The chain is built from TRBV28 and TRBJ1-1; maybe TRBD1 (6 bases). The germline gives CDR1 MDHEN, CDR2 SYDVKM. The CDR3 consists of 12 residues. Deletions cut 2 bases from V and 7 bases from J, with 8 bases between. CDR3 sequence (DNA): TGTGCCAGCAGTTTAGAGACAGGTGAAGCTTTCTTT. Its protein is CASSLETGEAFF. Complete variable domain (other parts from reference TRBV28 and TRBJ1-1): DVKVTQSSRYLVKRTGEKVFLECVQDMDHENMFWYRQDPGLGLRLIYFSYDVKMKEKGDIPEGYSVSREKKERFSLILESASTNQTSMYLCASSLETGEAFFGQGTRLTVV.

This clonotype was recorded only once. The V gene is TRBV20-1, the J gene TRBJ2-1; 8 bases align to TRBD2. This CDR3 is built from 14 residues. The germline V gene encodes CDR1 DFQATT and CDR2 SNEGSKA (reference sequence). V shed 1 base and J 6 bases; nucleotides not matched to a gene: 5. CDR3 in DNA: TGCAGTGCTAGAGCTTGGCTAGCGGGCAATGAGCAGTTCTTC. This gives the protein CSARAWLAGNEQFF.

The genes are TRBV5-6 and TRBJ2-5, with D possibly matching TRBD2 (6 bases). The germline V and J ends were trimmed by 4 bases and 1 base, with 14 bases remaining between them. Germline V gene lookup returns CDR1 SGHDT and CDR2 YYEEEE. The CDR3 length is 15 residues. The DNA of the CDR3 is TGTGCCAGCAGCGTTGTGGTAGCGGTCCAAGAGACCCAGTACTTC. This translates into CASSVVVAVQETQYF.

In this sample, this clonotype turned up a few times. The chain carries TRBV19 and TRBJ2-1; 7 nucleotides line up with TRBD2. The CDR3 contains 15 residues. V lost 4 bases to trimming and J lost 6 bases; unmatched junction nucleotides: 9. The germline CDR1 and CDR2 sequences are LNHDA and SQIVND (reference sequence). The CDR3 nucleotides read TGTGCCAGTAGTAGTGCGGCGGGGGTGTCCAATGAGCAGTTCTTC. Protein sequence: CASSSAAGVSNEQFF.

In this sample, this clonotype turned up a few times. The J gene is TRBJ2-1, the V gene TRBV7-9; D not resolved. CDR3 length: 14 amino acids. V was clipped by 4 bases and J by 6 bases, with 13 bases between them. Germline CDR1 and CDR2: SEHNR and FQNEAQ (reference sequence). The CDR3 sequence: CASSSLVSRNEQFF. The DNA for the CDR3 is TGTGCCAGCAGCTCCCTAGTATCTCGCAATGAGCAGTTCTTC.

This clonotype has only a few counts. The rearrangement joins TRBV5-1 to TRBJ1-1; no reliable D call. This CDR3 has 16 residues. V lost 3 bases and J lost 0, with 15 bases in between. Per germline, CDR1 SGHRS and CDR2 YFSETQ. The CDR3, as DNA: TGCGCCAGCAGCTCCCTGGGCCCTTCGATGAACACTGAAGCTTTCTTT. This gives the protein CASSSLGPSMNTEAFF.

This clonotype came up a few times. The chain is built from TRBV6-5 and TRBJ1-5; no definite D call. CDR1 is MNHEY and CDR2 is SVGAGI in the germline V gene. This CDR3 has 15 residues. Deletions cut 0 bases from V and 5 bases from J, with 11 bases between. In DNA form, the CDR3 reads TGTGCCAGCAGTTACTCTCCAAGGGCGGATCAGCCCCAGCATTTT. Amino acids: CASSYSPRADQPQHF.

There are many counts of this clonotype. The genes are TRBV27 and TRBJ2-7, with D unresolved. The germline CDR1 and CDR2 sequences are MNHEY and SMNVEV (reference sequence). V was clipped by 5 bases and J by 3 bases, with 14 bases between them. The CDR3 loop spans 14 amino acids. CDR3 DNA sequence: TGTGCCAGCAGTACTGGATATCCTCGCTACGAGCAGTACTTC. Residues: CASSTGYPRYEQYF.

The chain combines TRBV6-2 or TRBV6-3 with TRBJ2-7; D uncertain. CDR1 and CDR2 (germline): MNHEY, SVGEGT. This CDR3 is 15 amino acids long. Trimming left V 2 bases short and J 2 bases short, with 13 bases between. CDR3 sequence (DNA): TGTGCCAGCAGTTACGGAATTGGAAGTCCCTACGAGCAGTACTTC. Translated: CASSYGIGSPYEQYF.

A few counts support this clonotype. The chain uses TRBV7-9 and TRBJ2-5; unclear D gene. V lost 5 bases, J lost 5 bases, and 9 bases lay in between. This CDR3 contains 12 residues. From germline, CDR1 is SEHNR and CDR2 FQNEAQ (reference sequence). The CDR3 protein is CASSPLRETQYF. Here the CDR3 DNA reads TGTGCCAGCAGCCCATTGCGCGAGACCCAGTACTTC.

This CDR3 reads CASSYSGPPGETQYF. DNA for the CDR3: TGTGCCAGCAGTTACAGCGGGCCCCCGGGGGAGACCCAGTACTTC. The chain couples TRBV6-2 or TRBV6-3 to TRBJ2-5, with D possibly being TRBD2 (6 bases). The CDR3 spans 15 residues. The germline V gene has CDR1 MNHEY and CDR2 SVGEGT. The V end was cut by 2 bases, the J end by 5 bases, with 15 bases between.

V and J are TRBV5-1 and TRBJ2-4; D possibly matches TRBD1 or TRBD2 (6 bases each). CDR3 size: 18 residues. Trimming took 2 bases from V and 1 from J, leaving 19 bases between them. The germline V gene has CDR1 SGHRS and CDR2 YFSETQ. Here the CDR3 DNA reads TGCGCCAGCAGCTTCCGGGCCCTAGGGGGGAATGCCAAAAACATTCAGTACTTC. Its protein is CASSFRALGGNAKNIQYF.

The V call is TRBV19, the J call TRBJ1-5; 7 nucleotides agree with TRBD1. Per the germline V gene, CDR1 is LNHDA and CDR2 is SQIVND (reference sequence). The CDR3 has 15 amino acids. After removal of 5 bases from V and 4 bases from J, the junction contained 8 bases not matched to a gene. The CDR3 DNA is TGTGCCAGTAGTGTCGACAGGGAGGTTAATCAGCCCCAGCATTTT. Protein sequence: CASSVDREVNQPQHF.

This clonotype was observed a handful of times. This chain uses TRBV28 with TRBJ1-4, with D unclear. The CDR3 sequence is 12 residues long. Looked up from germline, CDR1 is MDHEN and CDR2 is SYDVKM. Trimming left V 5 bases short and J 5 bases short, with 6 bases between. CDR3 in amino acids: CASSRLNEKLFF. Here the CDR3 DNA reads TGTGCCAGCAGTCGGCTAAATGAAAAACTGTTTTTT.

The chain is built from TRBV12-3 or TRBV12-4 and TRBJ2-6; D is undetermined. The CDR3 contains 18 residues. Trimming left V 6 bases short and J 0 bases short, with 18 bases between. CDR3: CASSPSGLPFSGANVLTF. CDR3 nucleotides: TGTGCCAGCAGCCCATCCGGCCTACCTTTCTCTGGGGCCAACGTCCTGACTTTC.

The rearrangement links TRBV24-1 to TRBJ2-7, with 7 bases aligning to TRBD2. The V gene end was trimmed by 5 bases and the J gene end by 5 bases; junction bases not matched to a gene: 8. CDR1 is KGHDR and CDR2 is SFDVKD in the germline V gene. The CDR3 runs to 14 residues. The CDR3 DNA reads TGTGCCACCAGTGGGTCGGGAGGTAACCACGAGCAGTACTTC. Encoded protein: CATSGSGGNHEQYF.

The rearrangement links TRBV3-1 to TRBJ2-1; 8 positions match TRBD1. Germline V CDR1 and CDR2: LGHDT, YNNKEL (reference sequence). The CDR3 runs to 14 residues. The ends lost 3 bases at V and 5 bases at J; junction bases unmatched: 3. The CDR3 loop reads CASSHGQGHNEQFF. In DNA, the CDR3 is TGTGCCAGCAGCCACGGACAGGGCCACAATGAGCAGTTCTTC.